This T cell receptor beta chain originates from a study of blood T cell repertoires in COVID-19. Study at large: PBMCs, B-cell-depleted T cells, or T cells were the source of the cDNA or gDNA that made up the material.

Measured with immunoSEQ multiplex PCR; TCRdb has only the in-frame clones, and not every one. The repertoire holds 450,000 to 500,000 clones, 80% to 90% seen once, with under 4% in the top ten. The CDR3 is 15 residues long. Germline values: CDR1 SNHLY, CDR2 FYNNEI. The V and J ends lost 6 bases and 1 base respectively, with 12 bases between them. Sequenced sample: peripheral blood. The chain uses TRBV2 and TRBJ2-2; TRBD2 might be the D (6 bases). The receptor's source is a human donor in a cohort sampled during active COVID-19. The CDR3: CASRPVAVNTGELFF. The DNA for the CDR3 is TGTGCCAGCAGGCCGGTAGCGGTGAACACCGGGGAGCTGTTTTTT.